The 15 T cell receptor beta chains below all came from one sample that was sequenced in a study of vaccination and CD4 T cells after COVID-19 (dated by TCRdb to between 2022 and 2023). Library method: PCR. Reads for this sample came from an Illumina iSeq 100. TCR sequencing of DNA from cultured CD4+ T cells used the Oncomine TCR Beta short-read assay at the Johns Hopkins FTIC core. TCRdb trimmed the raw reads at Q25, called clones with MiXCR and kept productive beta chains. Rows are combined by CDR3 protein, so each entry shows the most common genes and DNA. For this sample the table gives 5,500 to 8,000 distinct CDR3 sequences, of which roughly 35% were detected only once. Under 45% of the sample is in the top ten clones. The sample's treatment or condition label, decoded: roughly 11-day PBMC culture with coronavirus spike peptide pools or control peptides (ViraFEST assay). CD4+ T cells from unexposed donors were collected before the COVID-19 pandemic (2011-2018).

For these TCRs, the target antigens are not known. The sample was CD4+ T cells from blood, cultured in vitro. The receptors shown here come from a human donor in good health.

V usage is TRBV5-1 and J usage is TRBJ1-1, with D hard to call. CDR1 is SGHRS, CDR2 YFSETQ, per germline. The CDR3 runs to 14 residues. V was trimmed by 0 bases and J by 1 base, leaving 7 bases between them. The CDR3 DNA is TGCGCCAGCAGCTTGGGGGCAGAGAACACTGAAGCTTTCTTT. It specifies CASSLGAENTEAFF. Full variable domain (rest looked up from reference TRBV5-1 and TRBJ1-1): KAGVTQTPRYLIKTRGQQVTLSCSPISGHRSVSWYQQTPGQGLQFLFEYFSETQRNKGNFPGRFSGRQFSNSRSEMNVSTLELGDSALYLCASSLGAENTEAFFGQGTRLTVV.

In its sample, this clonotype was seen a few times. The chain is built from TRBV27 and TRBJ1-2; no reliable D call. This CDR3 is built from 14 residues. The V gene lost 3 bases and the J gene lost 8 bases, with 16 bases spanning the gap. Germline V gene lookup returns CDR1 MNHEY and CDR2 SMNVEV (reference sequence). For the CDR3, the DNA is TGTGCCAGCAGTTTTAGTCCGCTGCTAGGGGGCTACACCTTC. Translated, it gives CASSFSPLLGGYTF.

V gene TRBV5-1 combines with J gene TRBJ2-5; D is uncertain. The germline V gene encodes CDR1 SGHRS and CDR2 YFSETQ. The length of the CDR3 is 15 residues. Trimming pared 0 bases from V and 4 bases from J, leaving 13 bases between. CDR3: CASSLGATRGETQYF. Written as DNA, the CDR3 is TGCGCCAGCAGCTTGGGGGCTACCCGAGGAGAGACCCAGTACTTC.

This clonotype was seen more than once but under ten times. This chain uses TRBV6-1 with TRBJ2-1; D ambiguous. The V end lost 6 bases, the J end lost 8 bases, and 17 bases lay between the germline ends. CDR3 length equals 14 residues. CDR1 MNHNS and CDR2 SASEGT come from the germline V gene. DNA of the CDR3: TGTGCCAGCAGCAACCTTCCGACTGGGGATGAGCAGTTCTTC. As protein: CASSNLPTGDEQFF.

This clonotype was counted a few times. The chain has TRBV30 and TRBJ1-5; D ambiguous. The CDR3 is 15 amino acids. Germline V gene data show CDR1 as GTSNPN and CDR2 as SVGIG (reference sequence). Deletions cut 1 base from V and 2 bases from J, with 12 bases between. The CDR3 nucleotides read TGTGCCTGGAGTGGGCTTGGTGGGGGCAATCAGCCCCAGCATTTT. Protein product: CAWSGLGGGNQPQHF. Combining the CDR3 with reference TRBV30 and TRBJ1-5 gives the whole variable domain SQTIHQWPATLVQPVGSPLSLECTVEGTSNPNLYWYRQAAGRGLQLLFYSVGIGQISSEVPQNLSASRPQDRQFILSSKKLLLSDSGFYLCAWSGLGGGNQPQHFGDGTRLSIL.

This clonotype was seen just once. The genes are TRBV30 and TRBJ2-3; D is perhaps TRBD1 or TRBD2 (5 bases each). The CDR3 is made up of 15 amino acids. The V end was cut by 1 base, the J end by 0 bases, with 11 bases between. Germline V lookup: CDR1 GTSNPN, CDR2 SVGIG (reference sequence). The CDR3 DNA reads as TGTGCCTGGAGTGCGGGGCATTCGAGCACAGATACGCAGTATTTT. Its translation: CAWSAGHSSTDTQYF. The full variable domain, rest sourced from reference TRBV30 and TRBJ2-3, is SQTIHQWPATLVQPVGSPLSLECTVEGTSNPNLYWYRQAAGRGLQLLFYSVGIGQISSEVPQNLSASRPQDRQFILSSKKLLLSDSGFYLCAWSAGHSSTDTQYFGPGTRLTVL.

The chain recombines TRBV7-2 with TRBJ1-5; 8 bases map to TRBD1. The CDR3 has 15 residues. Germline V gene lookup returns CDR1 SGHTA and CDR2 FQGNSA. J lost 5 bases, V lost 6 bases, and 9 bases had no gene match. CDR3 sequence (DNA): TGTGCCAGCAGAGTGGGCCAGGGGGCTTATCAGCCCCAGCATTTT. It encodes CASRVGQGAYQPQHF.

DNA for the CDR3: TGCAGTGCTAGGGGACAGGGGGGCATGAACACTGAAGCTTTCTTT. Translating gives CSARGQGGMNTEAFF. The chain is built from TRBV20-1 and TRBJ1-1; 11 bases match TRBD1. V dropped 3 bases and J dropped 0; count of bases not matched to a gene: 3. Germline lookup yields CDR1 DFQATT and CDR2 SNEGSKA (reference sequence). The CDR3 spans 15 residues.

The rearrangement joins TRBV29-1 to TRBJ1-2, with 7 nucleotides matching TRBD1. The CDR3 contains 13 residues. CDR1 SQVTM and CDR2 ANQGSEA come from the germline V gene. V gave up 6 bases and J gave up 7 bases; unmatched junction bases: 11. The CDR3 loop is CSVATGWAFGYTF. In DNA form, the CDR3 reads TGCAGCGTCGCGACAGGGTGGGCTTTTGGCTACACCTTC.

This clonotype has a handful of counts. J is TRBJ1-2 and V is TRBV20-1, with 9 bases fitting TRBD1. The CDR3 loop spans 13 amino acids. J was trimmed by 8 bases and V by 0 bases; bases with no gene match: 4. Germline CDR1 and CDR2: DFQATT and SNEGSKA (reference sequence). The CDR3 spells CSARDRDRVGYTF. In DNA form, the CDR3 reads TGCAGTGCTAGAGACCGGGACAGGGTCGGCTACACCTTC.

This chain uses TRBV14 with TRBJ1-6, with TRBD1 matching 8 bases. The CDR3 length is 13 residues. The germline gives CDR1 SGHDN, CDR2 FVKESK. Losses at the gene ends were 6 bases for V and 10 bases for J; bases not matched to a gene: 5. CDR3 nucleotide sequence: TGTGCCAGCAGTGGACAGGGAGGATCACCCCTCCACTTT. It specifies CASSGQGGSPLHF. Full variable domain (rest looked up from reference TRBV14 and TRBJ1-6): EAGVTQFPSHSVIEKGQTVTLRCDPISGHDNLYWYRRVMGKEIKFLLHFVKESKQDESGMPNNRFLAERTGGTYSTLKVQPAELEDSGVYFCASSGQGGSPLHFGNGTRLTVT.

This clonotype was recorded a few times. This chain links TRBV11-2 with TRBJ1-1, with D possibly being TRBD1 (5 bases). CDR3 size: 14 residues. Germline V gene sequence: CDR1 SGHAT, CDR2 FQNNGV. V lost 6 bases, J lost 3 bases, and 14 bases lay in between. The CDR3: CASRPQGEYTEAFF. The CDR3 DNA reads as TGTGCCAGCAGACCGCAGGGAGAATACACTGAAGCTTTCTTT.

The rearrangement links TRBV20-1 to TRBJ1-5; no clear D. This CDR3 spans 14 amino acids. Trimming left V 2 bases short and J 0 bases short, with 8 bases between. Germline V gives CDR1 DFQATT, CDR2 SNEGSKA (reference sequence). The CDR3, as DNA: TGCAGTGCTAGAAACGGTTATAGCAATCAGCCCCAGCATTTT. It encodes CSARNGYSNQPQHF.

The chain recombines TRBV19 with TRBJ2-3; weak D call: TRBD2 (7 bases). V lost 6 bases, J lost 6 bases, and 19 bases lay in between. The CDR3 loop spans 15 amino acids. The germline gives CDR1 LNHDA, CDR2 SQIVND (reference sequence). Here the CDR3 DNA reads TGTGCCAGTAGCCCGATTGAGGGGGGGCATGATACGCAGTATTTT. It translates to CASSPIEGGHDTQYF.

V and J are TRBV7-6 and TRBJ2-7, with D perhaps TRBD1 (6 bases). Per germline, CDR1 SGHVS and CDR2 FNYEAQ. Trimming removed 4 bases from V and 3 bases from J, with 16 bases in between. The CDR3 consists of 15 residues. CDR3 residues: CASSSPMTGFYEQYF. CDR3 bases: TGTGCCAGCAGCTCCCCTATGACAGGATTCTACGAGCAGTACTTC.